This paragraph covers one T cell receptor beta chain sequence. With 7 bases clipped from V and 5 bases from J, the junction kept 5 bases outside the gene matches. CDR3 length: 13 amino acids. Germline V gene lookup returns CDR1 MNHEY and CDR2 SMNVEV (reference sequence). The data were produced by immunoSEQ multiplex PCR, yet TCRdb's version contains in-frame clones alone and is incomplete. The data show 650,000 to 950,000 clones, 80% to 90% seen once. These data belong to a study of shared T cell receptors in the human thymus. This same sample was also taken into another study, of human thymus T cells. Turning to that study: Healthy Finnish infants having corrective surgery for congenital heart defects served as donors. Resections from corrective heart surgery supplied the thymus tissue. The authors found apparently biased V and J gene usage in thymic and blood repertoires. Unrelated individuals were reported by related research to share highly overlapping thymic repertoires.

Sample: thymocytes. The chain joins TRBV27 to TRBJ2-1, with TRBD2 matching over 7 bases. This TCR derives from a girl under three years old with a congenital heart defect. CDR3 DNA: TGTGCCAGCAAGAGGGAGGGCAACAATGAGCAGTTCTTC. It translates to CASKREGNNEQFF.